This TCR beta chain appears in the sequencing data of a study of spatial heterogeneity in lung cancer. The trim removed 3 bases at V and 5 bases at J, leaving 6 bases unmatched. This CDR3 comprises 14 residues. Per germline, CDR1 SGHRS and CDR2 YFSETQ. Time point in this sample: blood at routine non-recurrence follow-up after resection. The sequenced material consisted of unsorted whole RNA from tumor, nontumor lung or frozen PBMC. This clonotype was observed at least ten times. In TCRdb, the 5' RACE reads were re-called with MiXCR into one record per CDR3 protein. This table holds 95,000 to 130,000 distinct CDR3 sequences, 10% to 15% found once.

The TCR was taken from a male donor with early-stage non-small cell lung cancer. The V call is TRBV5-1, the J call TRBJ1-1; TRBD1 matches at 8 bases. Specimen: PBMCs, collected at follow-up. The CDR3 loop is CASSSGQGETEAFF. The CDR3 DNA is TGCGCCAGCAGCTCAGGACAGGGAGAAACTGAAGCTTTCTTT.